The sequence of this T cell receptor (beta chain) was determined in a study of cytomegalovirus exposure and HLA in healthy donors. Findings of the study overall: Across all donors, roughly uniform sequencing depth was an assumption of the presence/absence analyses.

In the case of this clone: What it recognizes is unknown. One end of the junction is discordant with germline, which a read error may explain.

Primers for the PCR totalled 60 Vbeta and 13 Jbeta. Assay: immunoSEQ multiplex PCR; the TCRdb copy retains only in-frame clones and omits some. The table lists around 130,000 clones, roughly 76% of them singletons. The TCR comes from a man between 25 and 39 years old in good health and CMV-seronegative. The sequencing input was PBMCs.

The CDR3 loop is CTSSVMDRGGEQYF. As DNA, the CDR3 is TGTACCAGCAGCGTAATGGACAGGGGTGGGGAGCAGTACTTC. The V gene is TRBV9, the J gene TRBJ2-7; 9 nucleotides align to TRBD1. This CDR3 comprises 14 residues. CDR1 SGDLS and CDR2 YYNGEE come from the germline V gene. Looking up the rest from reference TRBV9 and TRBJ2-7 gives the full variable domain: DSGVTQTPKHLITATGQRVTLRCSPRSGDLSVYWYQQSLDQGLQFLIQYYNGEERAKGNILERFSAQQFPDLHSELNLSSLELGDSALYFCTSSVMDRGGEQYFGPGTRLTVT.